Below are 9 T cell receptor beta chains sequenced from a single sample in a study of identical twins. A single record per CDR3 protein comes from TCRdb applying MiXCR to the 5' RACE reads. The sample lists about 730,000 distinct CDR3 sequences, about 20% occurring once. The sample was also linked to a second study, of T cells expressing NK-cell markers.

The specimen sequenced was PBMCs. The origin of the receptors is a woman younger than 30 in good health.

This clonotype was counted many times. In nucleotides, the CDR3 is TGTGCCAGCAGCCGCCCCGGGTCCAACGTCTACGAGCAGTACTTC. Translating it yields CASSRPGSNVYEQYF. This rearrangement joins TRBV3-1 to TRBJ2-7; D is ambiguous. Germline assignment: CDR1 LGHDT and CDR2 YNNKEL (reference sequence). The CDR3 loop spans 15 amino acids. V was trimmed by 4 bases and J by 3 bases, leaving 16 bases between them.

J is TRBJ2-3 and V is TRBV7-2; D is ambiguous. Trimming removed 1 base at V and 4 bases at J, with 15 bases between. Germline lookup yields CDR1 SGHTA and CDR2 FQGNSA. The CDR3 runs 16 residues. The chain's CDR3 is CASSLDKGTWADTQYF. The CDR3 nucleotides read TGTGCCAGCAGCTTAGATAAGGGAACTTGGGCAGATACGCAGTATTTT.

The rearrangement joins TRBV15 to TRBJ2-4; D assignment may be TRBD1 or TRBD2 (7 bases each). The CDR3 loop spans 15 amino acids. The germline gives CDR1 LNHNV, CDR2 YYDKDF (reference sequence). V was pared by 5 bases and J by 6 bases, with 17 bases between. DNA for the CDR3: TGTGCCACCAGCTTTGGGAGGGACAGCCTAAACATTCAGTACTTC. It encodes CATSFGRDSLNIQYF.

This clonotype was seen only a few times. The chain combines TRBV4-3 with TRBJ2-4, with D unclear. The germline V gene has CDR1 LGHNA and CDR2 YSLEER. The CDR3 loop spans 15 amino acids. Deletions cut 0 bases from V and 4 bases from J, with 10 bases between. The CDR3 nucleotides are TGCGCCAGCAGCCAAGATGACGGCCAGAAAAACATTCAGTACTTC. Translating it yields CASSQDDGQKNIQYF.

The chain has TRBV5-1 and TRBJ2-3; a weak D match, TRBD2 (6 bases). The CDR3 has 14 residues. The V gene lost 6 bases and the J gene lost 2 bases, with 13 bases spanning the gap. Germline CDR1 and CDR2: SGHRS and YFSETQ. As DNA, the CDR3 is TGCGCCAGCACTTGGGGCGGGACCACAGATACGCAGTATTTT. Protein sequence: CASTWGGTTDTQYF. The complete variable domain, with remaining parts taken from reference TRBV5-1 and TRBJ2-3, reads KAGVTQTPRYLIKTRGQQVTLSCSPISGHRSVSWYQQTPGQGLQFLFEYFSETQRNKGNFPGRFSGRQFSNSRSEMNVSTLELGDSALYLCASTWGGTTDTQYFGPGTRLTVL.

The rearrangement joins TRBV6-1 to TRBJ2-1; no clear D gene. Germline CDR1 MNHNS, CDR2 SASEGT. The CDR3 contains 14 residues. Trimming removed 6 bases at V and 5 bases at J, with 14 bases between. The CDR3 is CASRWILFHNEQFF. CDR3 nucleotide sequence: TGTGCCAGCAGATGGATTTTGTTCCACAATGAGCAGTTCTTC.

This clonotype has more than one count but fewer than ten. The chain combines TRBV7-9 with TRBJ2-1; the D is unclear. V was pared by 0 bases and J by 3 bases, with 12 bases between. CDR1 and CDR2 from the germline V gene are SEHNR and FQNEAQ (reference sequence). This CDR3 is built from 16 residues. Written as DNA, the CDR3 is TGTGCCAGCAGCTTAGCCGGACCCTACTTCTACAATGAGCAGTTCTTC. Protein product: CASSLAGPYFYNEQFF.

This clonotype was found a few times. The V gene is TRBV5-1, the J gene TRBJ2-7; D call uncertain. Trimming removed 1 base at V and 5 bases at J, with 10 bases between. CDR3 size: 13 residues. Germline CDR1 reads SGHRS; CDR2 reads YFSETQ. CDR3 sequence: CASSLTGYNEQYF. Here the CDR3 DNA reads TGCGCCAGCAGCTTGACCGGGTACAACGAGCAGTACTTC.

The sample holds a few counts of this clonotype. The chain couples TRBV5-6 to TRBJ1-6; TRBD1 might be the D (5 bases). Germline values: CDR1 SGHDT, CDR2 YYEEEE. V gave up 2 bases and J gave up 9 bases, with 12 bases separating them. The CDR3 sequence is 14 residues long. The CDR3 bases are TGTGCCAGCAGCTTCTGGGGGATCGGTTCACCCCTCCACTTT. It encodes CASSFWGIGSPLHF.